The TCR beta chain under discussion was sequenced for a study of T cell responses to AZD1222 COVID-19 vaccine. CDR1 LNHNV and CDR2 YYDKDF come from the germline V gene (reference sequence). The CDR3 covers 19 residues. V gave up 4 bases and J gave up 3 bases, with 27 bases separating them. Measured with immunoSEQ multiplex PCR; TCRdb has only the in-frame clones, and not every one. The sample lists some 150,000 clones, around 90% occurring once. This chain links TRBV15 with TRBJ1-1; D is perhaps TRBD1 (6 bases). Source: peripheral blood, taken on day 0 of MenACWY control vaccination. This TCR was sampled from an adult in good health. CDR3 region: CATSTQVVRTALPHTEAFF. The CDR3 coding sequence is TGTGCCACCAGCACACAAGTGGTTAGGACAGCGCTCCCACACACTGAAGCTTTCTTT.